The rows below give T cell receptor beta chains drawn from one sample of a study of early T cells in non-severe SARS-CoV-2 infection. TCRdb re-called the 5' RACE reads through MiXCR, storing one row per CDR3 protein. The sample consists of tens of thousands of distinct CDR3 sequences, roughly 13% of them appearing once. The sample consisted of whole blood. These receptors all stem from an adult who was a healthcare worker with PCR-confirmed SARS-CoV-2 infection or an uninfected control (not recorded which). The CDR3 runs from the conserved cysteine through the conserved F or W. Fields, in order: J gene, V gene, clone size, D gene, CDR3 DNA, CDR3 protein. A D gene is named only where the DNA matches it firmly. Size tells how often a clone was seen (once, few, many) or the class of an expanded clone, and some rows leave it out.

j_gene: TRBJ1-1
v_gene: TRBV7-2
abundance: few
d_gene: -
CDR3nt: TGTGCCAGCAGCTTAGGGGTAAGGGAAGCTTTCTTT
CDR3aa: CASSLGVREAFF

j_gene: TRBJ1-2
v_gene: TRBV19
abundance: few
d_gene: -
CDR3nt: TGTGCCACCGCCACTATCTATGGCTACACCTTC
CDR3aa: CATATIYGYTF

j_gene: TRBJ2-1
v_gene: TRBV10-3
abundance: -
d_gene: TRBD2
CDR3nt: TGTGCCATCAGTGATAAGCGGGAGGGCAATGAGCAGTTCTTC
CDR3aa: CAISDKREGNEQFF

j_gene: TRBJ1-1
v_gene: TRBV11-2
abundance: -
d_gene: -
CDR3nt: TGTGCCAGCAGCCCTCGGTGGGCAGGGCTCACTGAAGCTTTCTTT
CDR3aa: CASSPRWAGLTEAFF

j_gene: TRBJ2-1
v_gene: TRBV5-1
abundance: many
d_gene: -
CDR3nt: TGCGCCAGCCACCTAAATCCCCCTCTGGGGAATGAGCAGTTCTTC
CDR3aa: CASHLNPPLGNEQFF

j_gene: TRBJ1-2
v_gene: TRBV12-3/TRBV12-4
abundance: few
d_gene: -
CDR3nt: TGTGCCAGCAGCCCTCCCCCGCCGCCAGGTCTCTATGGCTACACCTTC
CDR3aa: CASSPPPPPGLYGYTF

j_gene: TRBJ1-1
v_gene: TRBV29-1
abundance: few
d_gene: -
CDR3nt: TGCAGCGCCGAGGTACTCACTGAAGCTTTCTTT
CDR3aa: CSAEVLTEAFF

j_gene: TRBJ2-7
v_gene: TRBV5-1
abundance: few
d_gene: -
CDR3nt: TGCGCCAGCAGCTTGTCTACAGGAAGCACCTACGAGCAGTACTTC
CDR3aa: CASSLSTGSTYEQYF

j_gene: TRBJ1-3
v_gene: TRBV10-2
abundance: -
d_gene: -
CDR3nt: TGCGCCAGCATGGAGAATAGGTCTGGAAACACCATATATTTT
CDR3aa: CASMENRSGNTIYF

j_gene: TRBJ1-4
v_gene: TRBV7-6
abundance: many
d_gene: -
CDR3nt: TGTGCCAGCAGCAACGGACAGCTAAATGAAAAACTGTTTTTT
CDR3aa: CASSNGQLNEKLFF

j_gene: TRBJ1-5
v_gene: TRBV27
abundance: -
d_gene: -
CDR3nt: TGTGCCAGCAGTTCGGTTTATGCCCGGGGGCAGCCCCAGCATTTT
CDR3aa: CASSSVYARGQPQHF

j_gene: TRBJ2-5
v_gene: TRBV6-1
abundance: -
d_gene: TRBD2
CDR3nt: TGTGCCAGCAGTGACGGGGTAGCGGGAGGTCTGGAGACCCAGTACTTC
CDR3aa: CASSDGVAGGLETQYF

j_gene: TRBJ1-1
v_gene: TRBV12-3/TRBV12-4
abundance: -
d_gene: TRBD1
CDR3nt: TGTGCCAGCAGTTTAGGGGGACAGGGGAACACTGAAGCTTTCTTT
CDR3aa: CASSLGGQGNTEAFF

j_gene: TRBJ1-4
v_gene: TRBV7-9
abundance: few
d_gene: TRBD1
CDR3nt: TGTGCCAGCAGTTCCAGGACAGGGGGAGGTGAAAAACTGTTTTTT
CDR3aa: CASSSRTGGGEKLFF

j_gene: TRBJ1-1
v_gene: TRBV6-1
abundance: few
d_gene: -
CDR3nt: TGTGCCAGCATTAAGAACACTGAAGCTTTCTTT
CDR3aa: CASIKNTEAFF

j_gene: TRBJ1-1
v_gene: TRBV2
abundance: -
d_gene: -
CDR3nt: TGTGCCACCCCCCCCCCGACAGGTAGTAGATTGGAAGCTTTCTTT
CDR3aa: CATPPPTGSRLEAFF

j_gene: TRBJ2-1
v_gene: TRBV7-6
abundance: -
d_gene: TRBD2
CDR3nt: TGTGCCAGCAGCTTAGAGGTCCGGGACTACCACAATGAGCAGTTCTTC
CDR3aa: CASSLEVRDYHNEQFF

j_gene: TRBJ1-5
v_gene: TRBV28
abundance: few
d_gene: -
CDR3nt: TGTGCCAGCAGCCTTTATGGGCGCGGAAGCAATCAGCCCCAGCATTTT
CDR3aa: CASSLYGRGSNQPQHF

j_gene: TRBJ2-3
v_gene: TRBV7-9
abundance: -
d_gene: -
CDR3nt: TGTGCCAGCAGCACTCCGACGGGGTTCTCAGATACGCAGTATTTT
CDR3aa: CASSTPTGFSDTQYF

j_gene: TRBJ2-2
v_gene: TRBV5-1
abundance: -
d_gene: -
CDR3nt: TGCGCCAGCAGCTTGCAAGGGTCGGTCGGGGAGCTGTTTTTT
CDR3aa: CASSLQGSVGELFF

j_gene: TRBJ2-6
v_gene: TRBV5-1
abundance: few
d_gene: -
CDR3nt: TGCGCCAGCAACTACAGGGGAGGTGGCAACGTCCTGACTTTC
CDR3aa: CASNYRGGGNVLTF

j_gene: TRBJ1-4
v_gene: TRBV20-1
abundance: many
d_gene: -
CDR3nt: TGCAGTGCTAGAGCCGGCGGGGCTGCTAATGAAAAACTGTTTTTT
CDR3aa: CSARAGGAANEKLFF

j_gene: TRBJ2-1
v_gene: TRBV29-1
abundance: -
d_gene: -
CDR3nt: TGCAGCGTTCCCGGGAATGAGCAGTTCTTC
CDR3aa: CSVPGNEQFF

j_gene: TRBJ2-7
v_gene: TRBV6-6
abundance: -
d_gene: -
CDR3nt: TGTGCCAGCAGTTACTCCGGGTACTACGAGCAGTACTTC
CDR3aa: CASSYSGYYEQYF

j_gene: TRBJ2-5
v_gene: TRBV28
abundance: -
d_gene: -
CDR3nt: TGTGCCAGCAGTTCTATTGACAGGAAAGGCGGCAAAGAGACCCAGTACTTC
CDR3aa: CASSSIDRKGGKETQYF

j_gene: TRBJ1-5
v_gene: TRBV7-2
abundance: few
d_gene: TRBD1
CDR3nt: TGTGCCAGCAGCCCGGACAGGGGGCAAGGACAGCCCCAGCATTTT
CDR3aa: CASSPDRGQGQPQHF

j_gene: TRBJ2-7
v_gene: TRBV7-9
abundance: few
d_gene: -
CDR3nt: TGTGCCAGCAGTTGGGACTTCGGCCCCTACGAGCAGTACTTC
CDR3aa: CASSWDFGPYEQYF

j_gene: TRBJ2-7
v_gene: TRBV12-3/TRBV12-4
abundance: few
d_gene: TRBD1
CDR3nt: TGTGCCAGCAGCTCCCCCGGACAGGGGTTCTACGAGCAGTACTTC
CDR3aa: CASSSPGQGFYEQYF

j_gene: TRBJ2-7
v_gene: TRBV21-1
abundance: many
d_gene: -
CDR3nt: TGTGCCAGCAGCAATGGGACCTATGTGGAGCAGTACTTC
CDR3aa: CASSNGTYVEQYF

j_gene: TRBJ1-6
v_gene: TRBV2
abundance: many
d_gene: -
CDR3nt: TGTGCCAGCAGTGAACACCACGGCAATAATTCACCCCTCCACTTT
CDR3aa: CASSEHHGNNSPLHF

j_gene: TRBJ2-3
v_gene: TRBV15
abundance: many
d_gene: -
CDR3nt: TGTGCCACCAGCAGAGATCAGGGCCTCCGCACAGATACGCAGTATTTT
CDR3aa: CATSRDQGLRTDTQYF

j_gene: TRBJ2-1
v_gene: TRBV29-1
abundance: few
d_gene: -
CDR3nt: TGCAGCGTTGTCACTAGCATGTCAGGCTCCTACAATGAGCAGTTCTTC
CDR3aa: CSVVTSMSGSYNEQFF

j_gene: TRBJ2-2
v_gene: TRBV20-1
abundance: -
d_gene: TRBD1
CDR3nt: TGCAGTGCTTCCGGACAGGGGGCGAACACCGGGGAGCTGTTTTTT
CDR3aa: CSASGQGANTGELFF

j_gene: TRBJ2-3
v_gene: TRBV11-2
abundance: few
d_gene: TRBD1
CDR3nt: TGTGCCAGCAGCTCCCGGGACAGGGCAGTAGATACGCAGTATTTT
CDR3aa: CASSSRDRAVDTQYF

j_gene: TRBJ2-5
v_gene: TRBV15
abundance: few
d_gene: -
CDR3nt: TGTGCCACCAGCAGTGAGCTCCAAGAGACCCAGTACTTC
CDR3aa: CATSSELQETQYF

j_gene: TRBJ2-3
v_gene: TRBV5-1
abundance: -
d_gene: -
CDR3nt: TGCGCCAGCAGTCTCCCCAGGAACAGGGGCACAGATACGCAGTATTTT
CDR3aa: CASSLPRNRGTDTQYF

j_gene: TRBJ2-1
v_gene: TRBV20-1
abundance: many
d_gene: -
CDR3nt: TGCAGTGCTCTACTGGGCTCCTACAATGAGCAGTTCTTC
CDR3aa: CSALLGSYNEQFF

j_gene: TRBJ2-3
v_gene: TRBV11-2
abundance: -
d_gene: -
CDR3nt: TGTGCCAGCAGCCCAAAGAGGGCAGGGCGCAGCACAGATACGCAGTATTTT
CDR3aa: CASSPKRAGRSTDTQYF

j_gene: TRBJ1-6
v_gene: TRBV20-1
abundance: many
d_gene: TRBD1
CDR3nt: TGCAGTGCTAGAGATCTGACAGGGGGGGATTCACCCCTCCACTTT
CDR3aa: CSARDLTGGDSPLHF

j_gene: TRBJ2-3
v_gene: TRBV7-9
abundance: many
d_gene: -
CDR3nt: TGTGCCAGCAGCCGTACTAGCACAGATACGCAGTATTTT
CDR3aa: CASSRTSTDTQYF

j_gene: TRBJ2-7
v_gene: TRBV20-1
abundance: many
d_gene: -
CDR3nt: TGCCCCCCAGGGTTTGGGGGCCCCTACGAGCAGTACTTC
CDR3aa: CPPGFGGPYEQYF

j_gene: TRBJ2-5
v_gene: TRBV29-1
abundance: -
d_gene: -
CDR3nt: TGCAGCGTTGAGGGGCCGGAGACCCAGTACTTC
CDR3aa: CSVEGPETQYF

j_gene: TRBJ2-1
v_gene: TRBV20-1
abundance: many
d_gene: -
CDR3nt: TGCAGTGCTAGAGATAGCCAGGGGCGTCGGTACAATGAGCAGTTCTTC
CDR3aa: CSARDSQGRRYNEQFF

j_gene: TRBJ2-7
v_gene: TRBV27
abundance: -
d_gene: -
CDR3nt: TGTGCCAGTCCCCAACCTTCAGTCCGGGGTCAACTCCACGAGCAGTACTTC
CDR3aa: CASPQPSVRGQLHEQYF